These 30 T cell receptor beta chains originate from one sample sequenced in a study of shared clonotypes between healthy human individuals. Sequenced by immunoSEQ multiplex PCR; TCRdb stores in-frame clones only, minus some. The sample carries around 95,000 clones, under 70% recorded once. Sequenced material: memory CD8+ T cells sorted from blood. The sample's subset: CD45RO+ cells pooled with CCR7-negative TemRA cells. All receptors come from a man aged 30 to 45 in good health.

The chain couples TRBV7-9 to TRBJ2-5; D ambiguous. Germline values: CDR1 SEHNR, CDR2 FQNEAQ (reference sequence). V was trimmed by 6 bases and J by 7 bases, leaving 21 bases between them. The CDR3 loop spans 15 amino acids. CDR3 nucleotides: TGTGCCAGCAGACCCCCTTCGTCGGTGAAGGGGACCCAGTACTTC. The encoded protein is CASRPPSSVKGTQYF.

V and J are TRBV7-2 and TRBJ1-5, with D perhaps TRBD1 (6 bases). V gave up 5 bases and J gave up 7 bases, with 21 bases separating them. Germline CDR1 SGHTA, CDR2 FQGNSA. This CDR3 contains 16 residues. The CDR3 here is CASSPLPGGAGQPQHF. CDR3 nucleotide sequence: TGTGCCAGCAGCCCTCTCCCGGGGGGGGCAGGACAGCCCCAGCATTTT.

A word on this clone: At one boundary the junction diverges from the germline segment, which might be a read error. This chain links TRBV5-1 with TRBJ2-7; D may be TRBD1 (5 bases). The CDR3 is 14 residues long. Germline V lookup: CDR1 SGHRS, CDR2 YFSETQ. In nucleotides, the CDR3 is TGCGTCAGCAGGTACGCGGTGGGGCCGTCCGAGCAGTACTTC. This translates into CVSRYAVGPSEQYF.

The chain combines TRBV27 with TRBJ2-7, with 8 positions matching TRBD2. V gave up 4 bases and J gave up 0 bases; unmatched junction bases: 5. The germline CDR1 and CDR2 sequences are MNHEY and SMNVEV (reference sequence). CDR3 length equals 15 residues. The CDR3 region is CASSSLAEGSYEQYF. The CDR3 DNA reads TGTGCCAGCAGTTCACTAGCGGAGGGCTCCTACGAGCAGTACTTC.

The CDR3 loop reads CASSVGSASNEQFF. CDR3 nucleotides: TGTGCCAGCAGCGTCGGGAGTGCTTCCAATGAGCAGTTCTTC. The rearrangement joins TRBV5-6 to TRBJ2-1, with D possibly TRBD2 on 6 matching bases. The V end was cut by 4 bases, the J end by 6 bases, with 14 bases between. Germline loops: CDR1 SGHDT, CDR2 YYEEEE. CDR3 length: 14 residues.

V usage is TRBV28 and J usage is TRBJ1-5; TRBD1 matches at 7 bases. Germline V lookup: CDR1 MDHEN, CDR2 SYDVKM. The V and J ends lost 6 bases and 9 bases, in that order; junction bases with no gene match: 14. CDR3 length equals 15 residues. CDR3: CASSLHPGQGGPQHF. The DNA of the CDR3 is TGTGCCAGCAGCCTCCACCCGGGGCAGGGGGGGCCCCAGCATTTT.

This clone was observed at least ten times. The J gene is TRBJ2-5, the V gene TRBV6-6, with 8 bases matching TRBD1. V was clipped by 0 bases and J by 4 bases; unmatched bases: 4. Germline V gene data show CDR1 as MNHNY and CDR2 as SVGAGI (reference sequence). The CDR3 length is 15 residues. CDR3 protein: CASSYSRQGAETQYF. DNA for the CDR3: TGTGCCAGCAGTTACTCCCGGCAGGGGGCAGAGACCCAGTACTTC.

The rearrangement joins TRBV27 to TRBJ2-3, with 7 bases matching TRBD1. Germline lookup yields CDR1 MNHEY and CDR2 SMNVEV (reference sequence). V lost 3 bases to trimming and J lost 7 bases; unmatched junction nucleotides: 7. The CDR3 spans 14 residues. The CDR3 here is CASSLNSRGYTQYF. The CDR3 region has the DNA TGTGCCAGCAGTTTGAATAGCAGGGGGTATACGCAGTATTTT.

This clone turned up a few times. In the same sample, other DNA sequences code for this CDR3. V usage is TRBV7-7 and J usage is TRBJ2-2; 11 bases align to TRBD2. The CDR3 is 17 amino acids. Trimming removed 2 bases from V and 0 bases from J; junction bases left unmatched: 2. Looked up from germline, CDR1 is SSHAT and CDR2 is FNYEAQ (reference sequence). The CDR3 DNA follows: TGTGCCAGCAGCTTAAGGACTAGCGGGCCGAACACCGGGGAGCTGTTTTTT. Encoded protein: CASSLRTSGPNTGELFF.

This clone was recorded once. This sequence may be a read error, since a much larger clone differs from it by one base. The chain uses TRBV5-1 and TRBJ2-3, with TRBD1 as a possible D gene (5 bases). Trimming pared 6 bases from V and 0 bases from J, leaving 11 bases between. The CDR3 covers 14 residues. Per germline, CDR1 SGHRS and CDR2 YFSETQ. The DNA for the CDR3 is TGCGCCAGCATTAGGGGAAGGAGCACAGATACGCAGTATTTT. This translates into CASIRGRSTDTQYF.

The chain recombines TRBV28 with TRBJ2-3; D remains unclear. V was clipped by 3 bases and J by 5 bases, with 12 bases between them. This CDR3 contains 14 residues. Germline lookup yields CDR1 MDHEN and CDR2 SYDVKM. CDR3 residues: CASSFGRHGDTQYF. As DNA, the CDR3 is TGTGCCAGCAGTTTCGGTCGTCACGGAGATACGCAGTATTTT. Full variable domain (outside the CDR3, taken from reference TRBV28 and TRBJ2-3): DVKVTQSSRYLVKRTGEKVFLECVQDMDHENMFWYRQDPGLGLRLIYFSYDVKMKEKGDIPEGYSVSREKKERFSLILESASTNQTSMYLCASSFGRHGDTQYFGPGTRLTVL.

The V call is TRBV6-1, the J call TRBJ2-1; 7 positions agree with TRBD1. With 4 bases clipped from V and 7 bases from J, the junction kept 7 bases outside the gene matches. From germline, CDR1 is MNHNS and CDR2 SASEGT. The CDR3 sequence is 14 residues long. The CDR3 DNA is TGTGCCAGCAGTGTAGACAGGGCCCCTAATGAGCAGTTCTTC. Its translation is CASSVDRAPNEQFF.

The chain is built from TRBV25-1 and TRBJ2-1, with a weak D call TRBD2 (5 bases). Trimming took off 1 base at V and 6 bases at J, with 19 bases between the two ends. The germline V gene encodes CDR1 MGHDK and CDR2 SYGVNS. The CDR3 runs 17 residues. CDR3 in amino acids: CASSEWNHEGEGNEQFF. The CDR3 nucleotides are TGTGCCAGCAGTGAATGGAACCACGAGGGAGAGGGCAATGAGCAGTTCTTC.

This clone was seen at least ten times. The chain uses TRBV5-1 and TRBJ2-1, with D uncertain. V lost 7 bases to trimming and J lost 8 bases, with 16 bases between them. Germline V gene data show CDR1 as SGHRS and CDR2 as YFSETQ. The CDR3 is made up of 13 amino acids. The CDR3 loop reads CASAIFIADEQFF. Written as DNA, the CDR3 is TGCGCCAGCGCGATTTTCATAGCCGATGAGCAGTTCTTC.

The V call is TRBV5-1, the J call TRBJ2-1; possibly TRBD2 for D (6 bases). Deletions cut 8 bases from V and 2 bases from J, with 11 bases between. The CDR3 covers 13 residues. The V gene's germline CDR1 is SGHRS and CDR2 YFSETQ. CDR3: CASRRVTYNEQFF. The CDR3 DNA sequence: TGCGCCAGTCGGAGGGTAACCTACAATGAGCAGTTCTTC.

The chain joins TRBV6-5 to TRBJ2-1; tentatively, D is TRBD2 (6 bases). The CDR3 is 14 amino acids. Germline CDR1 MNHEY, CDR2 SVGAGI. Trimming pared 2 bases from V and 5 bases from J, leaving 10 bases between. DNA of the CDR3: TGTGCCAGCAGTTACGGGGGGACGGACAATGAGCAGTTCTTC. Encoded protein: CASSYGGTDNEQFF.

This clone was recorded a few times. The chain uses TRBV6-5 and TRBJ2-2; D remains ambiguous. CDR1 MNHEY and CDR2 SVGAGI come from the germline V gene. Trimming cost V 2 bases and J 5 bases, with 3 bases left between them. The CDR3 length is 12 residues. In DNA form, the CDR3 reads TGTGCCAGCAGTTACCAAACCGGGGAGCTGTTTTTT. It yields the protein CASSYQTGELFF.

The rearrangement links TRBV19 to TRBJ2-1, with 9 nucleotides matching TRBD2. Unmatched junction bases numbered 6, after V lost 3 bases and J lost 9 bases. The germline gives CDR1 LNHDA, CDR2 SQIVND (reference sequence). CDR3 length: 14 amino acids. CDR3 DNA: TGTGCCAGTAGTATTGCTGCGGGAGGGTCTGAGCAGTTCTTC. Protein: CASSIAAGGSEQFF.

This clone was counted only a few times. V is TRBV9 and J is TRBJ2-1; D is unclear. The CDR3 runs 16 residues. The germline V gene encodes CDR1 SGDLS and CDR2 YYNGEE. With 0 bases removed from V and 0 bases from J, the gap between germline ends came to 10 bases. The CDR3 DNA reads TGTGCCAGCAGCGTAGAGTCGGGCTTCTCCTACAATGAGCAGTTCTTC. As protein: CASSVESGFSYNEQFF. Full variable domain (outside the CDR3, taken from reference TRBV9 and TRBJ2-1): DSGVTQTPKHLITATGQRVTLRCSPRSGDLSVYWYQQSLDQGLQFLIQYYNGEERAKGNILERFSAQQFPDLHSELNLSSLELGDSALYFCASSVESGFSYNEQFFGPGTRLTVL.

The V and J genes are TRBV11-2 and TRBJ2-1, with 11 bases identical to TRBD2. V dropped 3 bases and J dropped 4; count of bases not matched to a gene: 2. Germline assignment: CDR1 SGHAT and CDR2 FQNNGV. The CDR3 extends over 15 amino acids. The chain's CDR3 is CASSFRTSGYNEQFF. Written as DNA, the CDR3 is TGTGCCAGCAGCTTCCGGACTAGCGGGTACAATGAGCAGTTCTTC.

CDR3 loop: CASSYEDSRYNEQFF. For the CDR3, the DNA is TGTGCCAGCAGTTACGAGGACAGTCGCTACAATGAGCAGTTCTTC. This rearrangement joins TRBV6-5 to TRBJ2-1; D may be TRBD1 (6 bases). The V gene's germline CDR1 is MNHEY and CDR2 SVGAGI. V gave up 2 bases and J gave up 3 bases, with 11 bases separating them. The CDR3 covers 15 residues.

On this clone itself: Since a far larger clone is one base different, this is likely a read error. This rearrangement joins TRBV6-4 to TRBJ1-2, with D perhaps TRBD1 (5 bases). The CDR3 totals 15 residues. Germline values: CDR1 MRHNA, CDR2 SNTAGT. This CDR3 is CASSDSPDRADGCTF. CDR3 nucleotide sequence: TGTGCCAGCAGTGACTCTCCTGACAGAGCAGATGGCTGCACCTTC.

Many counts were recorded for this clone. The chain combines TRBV4-2 with TRBJ1-1; weak D call: TRBD1 (5 bases). Germline CDR1 reads LGHNA; CDR2 reads YNFKEQ. V was shortened by 4 bases and J by 10 bases, with 19 bases between the two germline ends. The CDR3 loop spans 14 amino acids. CDR3 nucleotides: TGTGCCAGCAGCCCCGAGGGGACGGGGTTCGGAGCTTTCTTT. Residues: CASSPEGTGFGAFF.

The chain employs TRBV5-3 and TRBJ2-5; 8 bases agree with TRBD1. TRBV5-3 is reported as an ORF; its role is uncertain. The CDR3 runs to 14 residues. The V and J ends lost 0 bases and 5 bases, in that order; junction bases with no gene match: 3. This chain's CDR3 is CARSLDRGLETQYF. As DNA, the CDR3 is TGTGCCAGAAGCTTGGACAGGGGGTTGGAGACCCAGTACTTC.

The chain is built from TRBV18 and TRBJ2-1, with D possibly called TRBD1 or TRBD2 (5 bases each). This CDR3 comprises 15 residues. The germline V gene encodes CDR1 KGHSH and CDR2 LQKENI. V was clipped by 6 bases and J by 13 bases, with 25 bases between them. The CDR3 here is CASSQPGPYKSVQFF. CDR3 DNA sequence: TGTGCCAGCTCTCAACCGGGACCCTACAAGTCTGTTCAGTTCTTC.

This clone has only a few counts. The chain has TRBV30 and TRBJ2-1, with 9 bases identical to TRBD1. Trimming cost V 1 base and J 4 bases; bases outside gene matches: 2. This CDR3 has 14 residues. CDR1 is GTSNPN and CDR2 is SVGIG in the germline V gene (reference sequence). The CDR3 spells CAWSGGQGYNEQFF. The CDR3 nucleotides are TGTGCCTGGAGTGGGGGACAGGGTTACAATGAGCAGTTCTTC.

This clone occurred a few times. The DNA for the CDR3 is TGTGCCAGCAGTTCTGGAGGTGGGCCCCAGCATTTT. This codes for CASSSGGGPQHF. The chain carries TRBV6-5 and TRBJ1-5; D remains unclear. Germline V CDR1 and CDR2: MNHEY, SVGAGI. This CDR3 spans 12 amino acids. V lost 4 bases and J lost 9, with 10 bases in between.

The CDR3 loop is CASSLSTWVGPGELFF. For the CDR3, the DNA is TGTGCCAGCAGTTTATCTACATGGGTAGGCCCCGGGGAGCTGTTTTTT. The V gene is TRBV28, the J gene TRBJ2-2, with D hard to call. CDR3 size: 16 residues. The germline V gene has CDR1 MDHEN and CDR2 SYDVKM. Deletions cut 1 base from V and 6 bases from J, with 15 bases between.

This chain connects TRBV10-1 to TRBJ2-5, with TRBD1 matching 7 bases. The germline CDR1 and CDR2 sequences are WNHNN and SYGVQD (reference sequence). CDR3 length equals 13 residues. V dropped 5 bases and J dropped 3; count of bases not matched to a gene: 3. The CDR3 bases are TGCGCCAGCAGTCGGGACAGAGAAGAGACCCAGTACTTC. Amino acids: CASSRDREETQYF.

In this sample, this clone turned up many times. V usage is TRBV7-9 and J usage is TRBJ2-1; a weak D match, TRBD2 (6 bases). Trimming stripped 0 bases from V and 6 bases from J, with 12 bases between. CDR3 length equals 15 residues. Germline CDR1 is SEHNR and CDR2 is FQNEAQ (reference sequence). The CDR3, as DNA: TGTGCCAGCAGCTTAGCTAGCGGCAGGCTCAATGAGCAGTTCTTC. This sequence encodes CASSLASGRLNEQFF.